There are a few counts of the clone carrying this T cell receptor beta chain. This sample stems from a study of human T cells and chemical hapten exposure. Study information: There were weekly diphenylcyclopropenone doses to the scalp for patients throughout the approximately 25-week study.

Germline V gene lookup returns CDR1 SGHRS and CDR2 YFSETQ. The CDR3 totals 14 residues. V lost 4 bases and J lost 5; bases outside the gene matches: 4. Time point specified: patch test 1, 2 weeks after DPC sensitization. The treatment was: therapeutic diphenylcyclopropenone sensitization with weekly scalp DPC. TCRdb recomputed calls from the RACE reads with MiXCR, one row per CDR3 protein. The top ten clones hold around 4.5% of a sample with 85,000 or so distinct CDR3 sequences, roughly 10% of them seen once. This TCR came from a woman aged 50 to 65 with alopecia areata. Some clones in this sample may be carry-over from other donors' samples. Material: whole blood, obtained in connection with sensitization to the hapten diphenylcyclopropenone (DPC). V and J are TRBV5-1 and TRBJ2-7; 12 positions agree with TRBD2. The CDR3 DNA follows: TGCGCCAGCAGCGTGACTAGCGGGAGCCACGAGCAGTACTTC. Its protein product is CASSVTSGSHEQYF.